What follows is one T cell receptor beta chain and its context. What it binds is not known. The junction shows a germline mismatch at one end, possibly a read error. Germline V gives CDR1 MNHEY, CDR2 SVGAGI. This CDR3 spans 16 amino acids. The source of the sample is a study of T cells in Graves' hyperthyroidism and ophthalmopathy. Findings and limits, study-wide: The model foresaw ophthalmopathy a median approximately 6.1 months prior to onset.

The study enrolled patients aged 18 to 65 with newly diagnosed hyperthyroidism of under 2 months' duration. What was amplified from RNA transcripts were TCR beta CDR3 regions. The TCR CDR3 was amplified in a first-round RT-PCR using the HTBI primer set. TCRdb passed the multiplex PCR reads through MiXCR, listing each CDR3 protein once. The sample consists of about 610,000 distinct CDR3 sequences, about 43% of them appearing once. The gene calls are TRBV6-5 and TRBJ1-2; 7 bases align to TRBD1. The TCR sequence derives from a young woman with Graves' hyperthyroidism. The material sequenced was peripheral blood or thyroid tissue (not recorded which). The CDR3 region has the DNA TGTGCCAGCAGTTTACTCCACGCAGGGGGACGCTATGGCCACACCTTC. It encodes CASSLLHAGGRYGHTF.